This TCR beta chain was identified during a study of cytomegalovirus exposure and HLA in healthy donors. This clone was counted between two and nine times. Its antigen is unknown. Trimming stripped 5 bases from V and 8 bases from J, with 9 bases between. CDR1 and CDR2 from the germline V gene are MDHEN and SYDVKM. This CDR3 contains 11 residues. Study-wide results and limits: Later analysis identified a missense DCLRE1C variant that was linked to TCR beta V- and J-gene trimming.

PCR primers comprised 60 Vbeta and 13 Jbeta primers. As processed by the authors: Among the unique TCR beta chains that a later analysis counted, about 85 million in all, roughly 11 million were shared. TCRdb's table, derived via immunoSEQ multiplex PCR, lists solely in-frame clones and lacks some. The V and J calls and clone size are taken from that table; D and trimming were inferred from the DNA. The top ten hold around 4% of the sample, which has some 240,000 clones, 78% seen once. The sequence was collected from a male donor in good health and CMV-seronegative. V is TRBV28 and J is TRBJ1-2; a weak D match, TRBD1 (6 bases). The sample was PBMCs. CDR3 in amino acids: CASSVTGGYTF. The DNA of the CDR3 is TGTGCCAGCAGTGTGACAGGAGGCTACACCTTC.